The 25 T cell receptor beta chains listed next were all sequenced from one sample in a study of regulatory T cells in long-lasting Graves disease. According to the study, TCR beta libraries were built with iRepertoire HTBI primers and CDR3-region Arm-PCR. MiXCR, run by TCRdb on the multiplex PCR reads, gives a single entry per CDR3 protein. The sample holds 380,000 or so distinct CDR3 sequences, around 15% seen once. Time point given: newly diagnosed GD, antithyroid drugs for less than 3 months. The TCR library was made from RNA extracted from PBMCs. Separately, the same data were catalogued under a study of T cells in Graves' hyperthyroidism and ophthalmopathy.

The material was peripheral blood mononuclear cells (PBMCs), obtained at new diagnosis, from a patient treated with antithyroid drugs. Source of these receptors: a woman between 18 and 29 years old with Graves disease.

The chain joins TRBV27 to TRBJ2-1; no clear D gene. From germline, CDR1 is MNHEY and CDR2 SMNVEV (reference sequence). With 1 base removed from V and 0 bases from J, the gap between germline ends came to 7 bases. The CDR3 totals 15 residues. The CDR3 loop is CASSLLSSSYNEQFF. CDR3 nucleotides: TGTGCCAGCAGTTTATTGAGTAGCTCCTACAATGAGCAGTTCTTC.

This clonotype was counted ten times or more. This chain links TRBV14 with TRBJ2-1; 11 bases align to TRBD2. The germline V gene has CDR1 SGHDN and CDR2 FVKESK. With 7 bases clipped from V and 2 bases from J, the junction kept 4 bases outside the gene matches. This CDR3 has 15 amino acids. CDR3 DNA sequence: TGTGCCAGCAACTTAGCGGGGGGGCCCTACAATGAGCAGTTCTTC. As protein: CASNLAGGPYNEQFF.

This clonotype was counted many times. The CDR3 spells CASSLPGLENTEAFF. CDR3 nucleotides: TGTGCCAGCAGTTTACCGGGACTGGAGAACACTGAAGCTTTCTTT. The gene calls are TRBV27 and TRBJ1-1; tentative D call: TRBD1 (5 bases). In germline, CDR1 is MNHEY, CDR2 SMNVEV (reference sequence). This CDR3 contains 15 residues. The V gene lost 2 bases and the J gene lost 1 base, with 11 bases spanning the gap.

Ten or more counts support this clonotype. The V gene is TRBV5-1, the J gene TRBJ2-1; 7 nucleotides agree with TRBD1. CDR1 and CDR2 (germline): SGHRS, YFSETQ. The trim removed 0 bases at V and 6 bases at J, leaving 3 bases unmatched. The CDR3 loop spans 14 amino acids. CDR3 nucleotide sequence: TGCGCCAGCAGCTTGGCCTACAGGGGCAATGAGCAGTTCTTC. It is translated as CASSLAYRGNEQFF.

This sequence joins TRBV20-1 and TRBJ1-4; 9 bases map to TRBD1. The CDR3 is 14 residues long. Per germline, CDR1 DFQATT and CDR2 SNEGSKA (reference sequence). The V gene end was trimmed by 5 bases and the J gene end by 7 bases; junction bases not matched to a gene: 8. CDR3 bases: TGCAGTGCTCCCACCCGGACAGGGGTTGAAAAACTGTTTTTT. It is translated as CSAPTRTGVEKLFF.

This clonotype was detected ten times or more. CDR3 in amino acids: CASSYRAVVETQYF. CDR3 DNA: TGTGCCAGCAGTTACCGAGCGGTGGTAGAGACCCAGTACTTC. The V gene is TRBV6-9, the J gene TRBJ2-5; tentatively, D is TRBD2 (5 bases). Germline lookup yields CDR1 MNHGY and CDR2 SVAAGI. The ends were cut back, 3 bases at V and 4 bases at J, with 12 bases in the middle. The CDR3 extends over 14 amino acids.

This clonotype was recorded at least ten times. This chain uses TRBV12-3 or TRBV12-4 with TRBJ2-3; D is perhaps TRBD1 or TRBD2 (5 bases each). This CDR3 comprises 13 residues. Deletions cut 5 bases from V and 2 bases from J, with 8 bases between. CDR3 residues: CASSGDPTDTQYF. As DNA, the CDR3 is TGTGCCAGCAGTGGGGACCCCACAGATACGCAGTATTTT.

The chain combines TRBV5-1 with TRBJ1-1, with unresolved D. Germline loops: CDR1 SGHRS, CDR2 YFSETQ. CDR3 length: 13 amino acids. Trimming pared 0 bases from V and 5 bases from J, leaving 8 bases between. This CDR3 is CASSLGFGTEAFF. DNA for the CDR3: TGCGCCAGCAGCTTGGGGTTTGGGACTGAAGCTTTCTTT.

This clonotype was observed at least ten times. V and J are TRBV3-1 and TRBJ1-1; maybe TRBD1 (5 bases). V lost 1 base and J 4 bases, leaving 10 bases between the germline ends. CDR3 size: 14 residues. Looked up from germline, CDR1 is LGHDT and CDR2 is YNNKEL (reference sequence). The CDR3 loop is CASSQVIRATEAFF. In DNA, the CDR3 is TGTGCCAGCAGCCAAGTAATCAGGGCCACTGAAGCTTTCTTT.

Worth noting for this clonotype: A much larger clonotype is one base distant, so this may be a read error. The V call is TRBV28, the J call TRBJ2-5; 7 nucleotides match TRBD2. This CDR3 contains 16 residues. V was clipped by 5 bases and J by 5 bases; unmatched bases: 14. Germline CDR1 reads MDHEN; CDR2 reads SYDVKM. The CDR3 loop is CASSPIRTSVSETQYF. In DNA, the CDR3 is TGTGCCAGCAGTCCTATCCGAACTAGCGTTAGTGAGACCCAGTACTTC.

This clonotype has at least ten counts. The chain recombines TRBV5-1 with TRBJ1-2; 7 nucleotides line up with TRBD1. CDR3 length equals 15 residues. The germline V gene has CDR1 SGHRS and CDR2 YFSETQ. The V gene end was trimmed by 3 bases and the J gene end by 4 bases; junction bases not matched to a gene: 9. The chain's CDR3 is CASSSDREERYGYTF. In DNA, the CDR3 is TGCGCCAGCAGCTCAGACAGGGAGGAGCGCTATGGCTACACCTTC. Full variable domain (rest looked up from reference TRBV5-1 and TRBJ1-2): KAGVTQTPRYLIKTRGQQVTLSCSPISGHRSVSWYQQTPGQGLQFLFEYFSETQRNKGNFPGRFSGRQFSNSRSEMNVSTLELGDSALYLCASSSDREERYGYTFGSGTRLTVV.

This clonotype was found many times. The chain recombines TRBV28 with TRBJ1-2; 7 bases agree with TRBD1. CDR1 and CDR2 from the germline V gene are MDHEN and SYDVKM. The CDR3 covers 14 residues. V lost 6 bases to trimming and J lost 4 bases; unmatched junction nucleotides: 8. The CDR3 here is CASRTPGGGYGYTF. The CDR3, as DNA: TGTGCCAGCAGGACGCCAGGGGGTGGCTATGGCTACACCTTC.

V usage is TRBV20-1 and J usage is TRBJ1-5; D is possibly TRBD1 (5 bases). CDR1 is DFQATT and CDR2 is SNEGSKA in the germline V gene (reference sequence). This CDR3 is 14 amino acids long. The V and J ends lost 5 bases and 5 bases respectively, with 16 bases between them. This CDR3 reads CSADTGYIDQPQHF. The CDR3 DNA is TGCAGTGCTGACACAGGATATATAGATCAGCCCCAGCATTTT.

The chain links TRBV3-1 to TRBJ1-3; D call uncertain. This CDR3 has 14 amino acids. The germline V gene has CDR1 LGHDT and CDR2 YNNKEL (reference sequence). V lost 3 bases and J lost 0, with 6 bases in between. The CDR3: CASSQQSSGNTIYF. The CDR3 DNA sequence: TGTGCCAGCAGCCAGCAGTCCTCTGGAAACACCATATATTTT.

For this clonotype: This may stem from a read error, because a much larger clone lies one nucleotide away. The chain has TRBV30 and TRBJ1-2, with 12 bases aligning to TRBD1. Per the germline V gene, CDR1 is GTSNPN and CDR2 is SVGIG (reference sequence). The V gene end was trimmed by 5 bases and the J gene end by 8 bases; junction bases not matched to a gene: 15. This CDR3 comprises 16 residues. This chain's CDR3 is CAWAILPGQGAWGYTF. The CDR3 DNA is TGTGCCTGGGCCATACTACCGGGACAGGGGGCATGGGGCTACACCTTC.

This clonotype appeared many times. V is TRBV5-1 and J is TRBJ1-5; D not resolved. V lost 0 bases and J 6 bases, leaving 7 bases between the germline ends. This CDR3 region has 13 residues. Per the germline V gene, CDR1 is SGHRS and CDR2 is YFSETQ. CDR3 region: CASSLEGLQPQHF. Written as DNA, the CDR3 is TGCGCCAGCAGCTTGGAAGGGCTTCAGCCCCAGCATTTT.

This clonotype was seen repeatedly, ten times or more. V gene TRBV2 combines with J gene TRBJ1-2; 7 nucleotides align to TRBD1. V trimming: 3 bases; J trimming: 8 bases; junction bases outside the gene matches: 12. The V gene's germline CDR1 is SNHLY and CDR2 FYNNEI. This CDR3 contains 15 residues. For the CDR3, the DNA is TGTGCCAGCAGTGATTTGGTCGACAGGGAGGGCGGCTACACCTTC. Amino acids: CASSDLVDREGGYTF.

CDR3 region: CASFHPSGRNTEAFF. The DNA of the CDR3 is TGTGCCAGTTTCCACCCATCAGGGAGAAACACTGAAGCTTTCTTT. The V gene is TRBV19, the J gene TRBJ1-1, with a possible D match to TRBD1 (5 bases). Germline V lookup: CDR1 LNHDA, CDR2 SQIVND (reference sequence). Trimming cost V 8 bases and J 2 bases, with 18 bases left between them. This CDR3 region has 15 residues.

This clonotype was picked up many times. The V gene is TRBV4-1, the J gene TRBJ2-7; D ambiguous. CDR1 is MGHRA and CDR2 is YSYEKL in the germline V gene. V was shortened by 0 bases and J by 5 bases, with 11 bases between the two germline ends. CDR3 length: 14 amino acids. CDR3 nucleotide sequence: TGCGCCAGCAGCCAAGATCCCCTTGTGGACGAGCAGTACTTC. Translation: CASSQDPLVDEQYF.

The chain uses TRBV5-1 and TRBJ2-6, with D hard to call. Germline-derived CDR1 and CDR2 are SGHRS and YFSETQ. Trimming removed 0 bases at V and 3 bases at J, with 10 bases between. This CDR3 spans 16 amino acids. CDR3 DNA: TGCGCCAGCAGCTTGGATGCAGGAAGTGGGGCCAACGTCCTGACTTTC. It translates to CASSLDAGSGANVLTF.

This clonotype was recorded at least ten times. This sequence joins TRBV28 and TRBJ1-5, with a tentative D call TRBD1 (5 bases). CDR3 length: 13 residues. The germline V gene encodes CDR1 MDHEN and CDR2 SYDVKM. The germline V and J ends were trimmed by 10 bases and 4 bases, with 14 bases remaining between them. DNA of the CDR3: TGTGCCACTACGGGACGGACTAATCAGCCCCAGCATTTT. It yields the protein CATTGRTNQPQHF.

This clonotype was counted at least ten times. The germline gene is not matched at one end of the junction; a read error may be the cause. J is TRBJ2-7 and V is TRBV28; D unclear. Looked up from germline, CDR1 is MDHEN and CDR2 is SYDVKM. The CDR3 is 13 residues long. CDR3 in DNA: TGTGCCAGCAGTTTAGGCAGACCGTACGGGCAGTACTTC. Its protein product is CASSLGRPYGQYF. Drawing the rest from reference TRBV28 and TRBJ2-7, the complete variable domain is DVKVTQSSRYLVKRTGEKVFLECVQDMDHENMFWYRQDPGLGLRLIYFSYDVKMKEKGDIPEGYSVSREKKERFSLILESASTNQTSMYLCASSLGRPYGQYFGPGTRLTVT.

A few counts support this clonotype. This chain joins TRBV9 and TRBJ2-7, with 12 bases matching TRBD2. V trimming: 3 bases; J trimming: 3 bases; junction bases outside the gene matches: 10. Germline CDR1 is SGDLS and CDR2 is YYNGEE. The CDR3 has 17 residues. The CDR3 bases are TGTGCCAGCAGCGACGGGACTAGCGGGCTCTTTGACTACGAGCAGTACTTC. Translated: CASSDGTSGLFDYEQYF.

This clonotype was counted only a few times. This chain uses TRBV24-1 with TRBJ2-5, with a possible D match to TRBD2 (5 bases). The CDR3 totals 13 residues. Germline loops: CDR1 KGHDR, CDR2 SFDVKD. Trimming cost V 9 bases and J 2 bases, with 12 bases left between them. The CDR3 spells CATAPRGQETQYF. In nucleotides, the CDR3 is TGTGCCACCGCCCCTCGGGGTCAAGAGACCCAGTACTTC.

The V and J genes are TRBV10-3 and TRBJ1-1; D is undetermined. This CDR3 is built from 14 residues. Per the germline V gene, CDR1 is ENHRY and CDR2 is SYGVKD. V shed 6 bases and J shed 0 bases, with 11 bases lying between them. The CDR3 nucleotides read TGTGCCATCAGCCCCGGGAAGCTGAACACTGAAGCTTTCTTT. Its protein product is CAISPGKLNTEAFF.